This T cell receptor beta chain was identified in a study of T cells in Graves' hyperthyroidism and ophthalmopathy. Study at large: Peripheral blood was secured at the point of initial diagnosis, before any treatment.

Pregnant or lactating patients were excluded, as were those with uncontrolled infection or other autoimmune disease. Clinical symptoms, serum thyroxine and TRAb, thyroid ultrasound and orbital computed tomography were used for the diagnoses. Amplification of TCR beta CDR3 regions was performed using RNA transcripts as template. The primer set for the first-round RT-PCR of the TCR CDR3 was HTBI. TCRdb re-derived calls from the multiplex PCR reads in MiXCR, one entry per CDR3 protein. The sample holds 300,000 to 500,000 distinct CDR3 sequences; under 15% are singletons and the top ten take about 33%. Whole-study results and caveats: A 13 V-J model separated ophthalmopathy from stable hyperthyroidism.

V lost 6 bases to trimming and J lost 6 bases; unmatched junction nucleotides: 4. This CDR3 is 13 amino acids long. This clonotype showed up many times. Its specificity is not known. Sample: blood. The clonotype was recovered from a woman in her twenties or thirties with Graves' hyperthyroidism. The chain joins TRBV12-3 or TRBV12-4 to TRBJ2-4, with 8 bases identical to TRBD1. The CDR3 is CASSRTGLNIQYF. The DNA for the CDR3 is TGTGCCAGCAGCCGGACAGGGCTAAACATTCAGTACTTC.